These 27 T cell receptor beta chains came from one sample sequenced in a study of identifying expanded T cells in peripheral blood. Repertoires were generated with immunoSEQ multiplex PCR, while TCRdb's copy carries only in-frame clones and drops some. The sample lists 55,000 to 80,000 clones, around 81% occurring once. The material sequenced was blood. These TCRs come from a person between 18 and 70 years old in good health.

The genes are TRBV11-2 and TRBJ2-7; 11 bases agree with TRBD1. This CDR3 contains 19 residues. In germline, CDR1 is SGHAT, CDR2 FQNNGV. The V segment lost 3 bases and the J segment 4 bases; nucleotides outside the gene matches: 17. The chain's CDR3 is CASSFDRTGGVSVIYEQYF. CDR3 bases: TGTGCCAGCAGCTTTGATCGGACAGGGGGCGTCTCAGTCATTTACGAGCAGTACTTC.

The rearrangement joins TRBV30 to TRBJ2-1, with 9 bases identical to TRBD1. Germline V gene data show CDR1 as GTSNPN and CDR2 as SVGIG (reference sequence). CDR3 size: 14 residues. V dropped 5 bases and J dropped 4; count of bases not matched to a gene: 6. The CDR3 protein is CAWVPGTGYNEQFF. The CDR3 DNA sequence: TGTGCCTGGGTTCCCGGGACAGGGTACAATGAGCAGTTCTTC.

The V and J genes are TRBV14 and TRBJ1-2, with 8 positions matching TRBD1. The CDR3 consists of 16 residues. The V gene's germline CDR1 is SGHDN and CDR2 FVKESK. The V segment lost 3 bases and the J segment 0 bases; nucleotides outside the gene matches: 6. CDR3 nucleotides: TGTGCCAGCAGCCATGGACAGGGCCTTACTAACTATGGCTACACCTTC. It translates to CASSHGQGLTNYGYTF. Together with reference TRBV14 and TRBJ1-2, the CDR3 gives the full variable domain: EAGVTQFPSHSVIEKGQTVTLRCDPISGHDNLYWYRRVMGKEIKFLLHFVKESKQDESGMPNNRFLAERTGGTYSTLKVQPAELEDSGVYFCASSHGQGLTNYGYTFGSGTRLTVV.

The chain uses TRBV5-1 and TRBJ2-2; the D gene is possibly TRBD2 (5 bases). Germline loops: CDR1 SGHRS, CDR2 YFSETQ. V lost 6 bases to trimming and J lost 8 bases, with 17 bases between them. The CDR3 sequence is 14 residues long. CDR3 in DNA: TGCGCCAGCAAGGGAACTACGGGAACTGGGGAGCTGTTTTTT. This translates into CASKGTTGTGELFF.

This clone was seen a handful of times. The chain joins TRBV28 to TRBJ2-7; D is unclear. Looked up from germline, CDR1 is MDHEN and CDR2 is SYDVKM. V lost 6 bases and J lost 2, with 8 bases in between. CDR3 length: 12 amino acids. This CDR3 reads CASSTLPYEQYF. Here the CDR3 DNA reads TGTGCCAGCAGCACCCTTCCCTACGAGCAGTACTTC.

The chain has TRBV6-6 and TRBJ1-4; no clear D gene. Germline-derived CDR1 and CDR2 are MNHNY and SVGAGI (reference sequence). The CDR3 is 14 amino acids. The V and J ends lost 0 bases and 8 bases respectively, with 10 bases between them. CDR3 loop: CASSYSGVDEKLFF. The CDR3 nucleotides read TGTGCCAGCAGTTACTCTGGGGTGGACGAAAAACTGTTTTTT.

This clone showed up just once. This chain links TRBV28 with TRBJ2-2; 10 bases agree with TRBD2. Per the germline V gene, CDR1 is MDHEN and CDR2 is SYDVKM. This CDR3 contains 17 residues. J gave up 7 bases and V 3 bases, and 11 bases lay outside the gene matches. The CDR3 bases are TGTGCCAGCAGTTTCCTTAGCGGGGGGCGGAATGGCGGGGAGCTGTTTTTT. Its protein is CASSFLSGGRNGGELFF.

The gene calls are TRBV6-5 and TRBJ1-4; 11 bases line up with TRBD1. With V trimmed by 6 bases and J by 8 bases, 5 bases remained unmatched. This CDR3 comprises 14 residues. Germline lookup yields CDR1 MNHEY and CDR2 SVGAGI. The CDR3 reads CASRRDRGNEKLFF. The CDR3 DNA follows: TGTGCCAGCAGGCGGGACAGGGGGAACGAAAAACTGTTTTTT.

Notes on this clone: The junction departs from germline at one end; a sequencing error may be responsible. J is TRBJ1-5 and V is TRBV7-9, with D perhaps matching TRBD1 (5 bases). Germline values: CDR1 SEHNR, CDR2 FQNEAQ (reference sequence). The CDR3 totals 15 residues. The CDR3 is CASSLVGARNEPQHF. In DNA, the CDR3 is TGTGCCAGCAGCTTAGTAGGGGCACGCAATGAGCCCCAGCATTTT.

This rearrangement joins TRBV7-6 to TRBJ2-7; 10 positions match TRBD1. Germline V gives CDR1 SGHVS, CDR2 FNYEAQ. V gave up 6 bases and J gave up 4 bases; unmatched junction bases: 9. This CDR3 region has 15 residues. The CDR3 DNA reads TGTGCCAGCAGTCGGGGACAGGGGATAGGGTACGAGCAGTACGTC. This gives the protein CASSRGQGIGYEQYV.

The chain joins TRBV11-2 to TRBJ2-6; D not certain. V lost 1 base to trimming and J lost 3 bases, with 1 base between them. CDR3 length: 13 amino acids. In germline, CDR1 is SGHAT, CDR2 FQNNGV. CDR3 in amino acids: CASSLGGANVLTF. CDR3 bases: TGTGCCAGCAGCTTAGGTGGGGCCAACGTCCTGACTTTC.

The V call is TRBV7-6, the J call TRBJ1-4, with 7 bases lining up with TRBD1. The CDR3 loop spans 12 amino acids. The V gene end was trimmed by 5 bases and the J gene end by 14 bases; junction bases not matched to a gene: 8. CDR1 and CDR2 from the germline V gene are SGHVS and FNYEAQ. CDR3 amino acids: CASSDRQGILFF. CDR3 coding DNA: TGTGCCAGCAGCGACCGACAGGGTATTCTGTTTTTT.

The chain links TRBV5-1 to TRBJ1-1; 8 bases are a match to TRBD1. This CDR3 is built from 14 residues. Looked up from germline, CDR1 is SGHRS and CDR2 is YFSETQ. Trimming removed 4 bases from V and 2 bases from J; junction bases left unmatched: 4. The DNA for the CDR3 is TGCGCCAGCAGCCAACAGGGGGGAAACACTGAAGCTTTCTTT. Its protein product is CASSQQGGNTEAFF.

This clone was seen once. This chain links TRBV9 with TRBJ2-1, with 10 positions matching TRBD1. The V and J ends lost 4 bases and 8 bases, in that order; junction bases with no gene match: 21. The CDR3 length is 19 residues. Looked up from germline, CDR1 is SGDLS and CDR2 is YYNGEE. The CDR3 nucleotides are TGTGCCAGCAGCCCTGACTCATTTAGTGACAGGGGGCGCCTCGATGAGCAGTTCTTC. Protein sequence: CASSPDSFSDRGRLDEQFF. Using reference TRBV9 and TRBJ2-1 for the parts outside the CDR3, the full variable domain is DSGVTQTPKHLITATGQRVTLRCSPRSGDLSVYWYQQSLDQGLQFLIQYYNGEERAKGNILERFSAQQFPDLHSELNLSSLELGDSALYFCASSPDSFSDRGRLDEQFFGPGTRLTVL.

This clone was counted a single time. The chain couples TRBV7-9 to TRBJ1-1; TRBD1 agrees at 7 bases. Looked up from germline, CDR1 is SEHNR and CDR2 is FQNEAQ (reference sequence). CDR3 length: 15 residues. V was clipped by 2 bases and J by 5 bases; unmatched bases: 8. The CDR3 spells CASSLTGDSWTEAFF. Written as DNA, the CDR3 is TGTGCCAGCAGCTTAACGGGGGACAGTTGGACTGAAGCTTTCTTT. Based on the CDR3 plus reference TRBV7-9 and TRBJ1-1, the full variable domain is DTGVSQNPRHKITKRGQNVTFRCDPISEHNRLYWYRQTLGQGPEFLTYFQNEAQLEKSRLLSDRFSAERPKGSFSTLEIQRTEQGDSAMYLCASSLTGDSWTEAFFGQGTRLTVV.

This chain uses TRBV11-3 with TRBJ2-3; unclear D gene. Trimming stripped 3 bases from V and 5 bases from J, with 3 bases between. The CDR3 extends over 11 amino acids. The V gene's germline CDR1 is SGHNT and CDR2 YENEEA. In DNA form, the CDR3 reads TGTGCCAGCAGCTTGCAAGATACGCAGTATTTT. It translates to CASSLQDTQYF.

CDR3 in DNA: TGTGCCAGCAGCTCGATGCAAGAGACCCAGTACTTC. Translated, it gives CASSSMQETQYF. The rearrangement joins TRBV7-9 to TRBJ2-5; D not resolved. V was clipped by 4 bases and J by 2 bases, with 5 bases between them. CDR1 and CDR2 (germline): SEHNR, FQNEAQ (reference sequence). This CDR3 spans 12 amino acids.

V gene TRBV7-9 combines with J gene TRBJ1-3; D gene uncertain. The ends were cut back, 2 bases at V and 3 bases at J, with 11 bases in the middle. Looked up from germline, CDR1 is SEHNR and CDR2 is FQNEAQ (reference sequence). This CDR3 has 15 residues. The CDR3 nucleotides read TGTGCCAGCAGCTTATCCTCGGCGCTTGGAAACACCATATATTTT. It is translated as CASSLSSALGNTIYF.

The V and J genes are TRBV11-2 and TRBJ1-2, with D hard to call. The length of the CDR3 is 14 residues. Trimming removed 1 base from V and 2 bases from J, with 8 bases in between. The germline CDR1 and CDR2 sequences are SGHAT and FQNNGV. Here the CDR3 reads CASSLAGGNYGYTF. The CDR3 bases are TGTGCCAGCAGCTTAGCGGGCGGAAACTATGGCTACACCTTC.

The chain combines TRBV5-4 with TRBJ1-2; TRBD1 matches 7 bases. The CDR3 runs to 14 residues. V was pared by 0 bases and J by 4 bases, with 3 bases of the junction left unmatched. CDR1 and CDR2 from the germline V gene are SGHNT and YYREEE (reference sequence). The CDR3 DNA sequence: TGTGCCAGCAGCTTGGGGACAGGCAGCTATGGCTACACCTTC. Amino acids: CASSLGTGSYGYTF.

The chain recombines TRBV6-1 with TRBJ2-6; no clear D. CDR3 length: 15 amino acids. V lost 2 bases and J 0 bases, leaving 5 bases between the germline ends. Looked up from germline, CDR1 is MNHNS and CDR2 is SASEGT. This CDR3 is CASSERTSGANVLTF. The CDR3 coding sequence is TGTGCCAGCAGTGAAAGGACCTCTGGGGCCAACGTCCTGACTTTC.

The chain links TRBV7-2 to TRBJ2-1; D is possibly TRBD2 (6 bases). The CDR3 is 14 residues long. Germline CDR1 SGHTA, CDR2 FQGNSA. V lost 1 base and J 9 bases, leaving 13 bases between the germline ends. This CDR3 is CASSLVRQAGEQFF. For the CDR3, the DNA is TGTGCCAGCAGCTTAGTGCGGCAAGCGGGTGAGCAGTTCTTC.

The V gene is TRBV30, the J gene TRBJ2-6; 7 nucleotides align to TRBD1. Germline V gives CDR1 GTSNPN, CDR2 SVGIG (reference sequence). This CDR3 is built from 15 residues. Germline trimming cut 7 bases from V and 1 base from J; bases unmatched to any gene: 7. In nucleotides, the CDR3 is TGTGCCTTTGGAAGGGGACAGTCTGGGGCCAACGTCCTGACTTTC. Protein: CAFGRGQSGANVLTF.

This chain links TRBV6-1 with TRBJ1-2; 12 bases map to TRBD1. Germline CDR1 and CDR2: MNHNS and SASEGT. The CDR3 contains 14 residues. V lost 3 bases, J lost 7 bases, and 3 bases stayed unmatched. CDR3 sequence: CASSDGTGGVGYTF. In DNA, the CDR3 is TGTGCCAGCAGTGACGGGACAGGGGGCGTTGGCTACACCTTC.

V and J are TRBV5-1 and TRBJ1-1; D not resolved. V lost 4 bases and J 1 base, leaving 11 bases between the germline ends. The CDR3 runs 14 residues. The V gene's germline CDR1 is SGHRS and CDR2 YFSETQ. The chain's CDR3 is CASSQDGQNTEAFF. The DNA for the CDR3 is TGCGCCAGCAGCCAAGACGGGCAGAACACTGAAGCTTTCTTT.

This clone came up once. This chain joins TRBV11-2 and TRBJ2-1, with TRBD1 matching over 10 bases. CDR1 is SGHAT and CDR2 is FQNNGV in the germline V gene. The ends lost 5 bases at V and 5 bases at J; junction bases unmatched: 6. CDR3 size: 15 residues. CDR3 region: CASSPWDRGHNEQFF. The CDR3, as DNA: TGTGCCAGCAGCCCATGGGACAGGGGACACAATGAGCAGTTCTTC. Variable domain in full (rest from reference TRBV11-2 and TRBJ2-1): EAGVAQSPRYKIIEKRQSVAFWCNPISGHATLYWYQQILGQGPKLLIQFQNNGVVDDSQLPKDRFSAERLKGVDSTLKIQPAKLEDSAVYLCASSPWDRGHNEQFFGPGTRLTVL.

The chain is built from TRBV10-1 and TRBJ2-3; 7 bases are shared with TRBD2. Germline V CDR1 and CDR2: WNHNN, SYGVQD (reference sequence). The CDR3 is 16 amino acids. J gave up 1 base and V 7 bases, and 11 bases lay outside the gene matches. The CDR3 reads CASTLTGGEGTDTQYF. The CDR3 DNA reads TGCGCCAGCACTTTGACGGGAGGTGAGGGCACAGATACGCAGTATTTT.